A selection of T cell receptor beta chains follows, all from one sample in a study of T cells in Graves' hyperthyroidism and ophthalmopathy. Using its own MiXCR run on the multiplex PCR reads, TCRdb lists one record per CDR3 protein. This sample carries hundreds of thousands of distinct CDR3 sequences, approximately 17% of them seen once, and the ten largest clones take approximately 57%. Sequenced input: blood. All receptors come from a woman aged 60 to 75 with Graves' ophthalmopathy. The CDR3 runs from the conserved cysteine through the conserved F or W. The D gene is left open where the match is weak. Only part of the rows carry a size: once, few, many, or a class if the clone is expanded.

abundance	d_gene	v_gene	j_gene	CDR3nt	CDR3aa
.	TRBD1	TRBV5-4	TRBJ1-3	TGCGCCAGCAGCCAAGACCGGACAGGCCATGGAAACACCATATATTTT	CASSQDRTGHGNTIYF
few	.	TRBV29-1	TRBJ2-3	TGCAGCGTTCTAAAACGGGGCGGGGTCGGGCAGTATTTT	CSVLKRGGVGQYF
.	.	TRBV18	TRBJ2-1	TGTGCCAGCTCACCAGACGAATACTTAAGGACTGACAATGAGCAGTTCTTC	CASSPDEYLRTDNEQFF
.	TRBD1	TRBV20-1	TRBJ2-3	TGCAGTGCTAGAGATGGGACAGGGTTTTTGGGCACGCAGTATTTT	CSARDGTGFLGTQYF
many	TRBD2	TRBV28	TRBJ2-4	TGTGCCAGCCGTTCGGGGGGGCGGGCGGCCAAAAACATTCAGTACTTC	CASRSGGRAAKNIQYF
many	TRBD2	TRBV9	TRBJ2-1	TGTGCCAGCAGCGTAGGACTAGCGAGGTACAATGAGCAGTTCTTC	CASSVGLARYNEQFF
.	TRBD1	TRBV6-1	TRBJ1-2	TGTGCCAGCAGTGGCTTGGGACAGGATGACTATGGCTACACCTTC	CASSGLGQDDYGYTF
many	TRBD1	TRBV7-2	TRBJ2-5	TGTGCCAGCAGCTTTCCGGGACAGGGAGGTTTTTGGTACTTC	CASSFPGQGGFWYF
.	TRBD2	TRBV20-1	TRBJ2-7	TGCAGTGCTAGAGATGCTAGCGGGATTTCCTACGAGCAGTACTTC	CSARDASGISYEQYF
.	.	TRBV11-3	TRBJ2-2	TGTGCCAGCAGCCTGGGTTCTGGGACCGGGGAGCTGTTTTTT	CASSLGSGTGELFF
many	.	TRBV7-2	TRBJ2-3	TGTGCCAGCAGCTCGGGCCCAAACACAGATACGCAGTATTTT	CASSSGPNTDTQYF
few	TRBD2	TRBV9	TRBJ2-5	TGTGCCAGCAGCGTAGCGTTAGCGGGGGCCAAGGAAGAGACCCAGTACTTC	CASSVALAGAKEETQYF